The 3 T cell receptor beta chains below come from one sample, sequenced in a study of T cell responses to AZD1222 COVID-19 vaccine. Method: immunoSEQ multiplex PCR; TCRdb's copy keeps in-frame clones and lacks some. The sample carries approximately 150,000 clones, 90% to 95% recorded once. Sequenced here: peripheral blood, sampled after recovery from COVID-19. The receptor source for this set is an adult who had recovered from COVID-19.

The chain has TRBV19 and TRBJ2-6; D may match TRBD1 or TRBD2 (6 bases each). With 1 base removed from V and 4 bases from J, the gap between germline ends came to 11 bases. Germline loops: CDR1 LNHDA, CDR2 SQIVND (reference sequence). This CDR3 region has 16 residues. The CDR3 DNA follows: TGTGCCAGTAGTATAGGGGGGGCTTCCGGGGCCAACGTCCTGACTTTC. Translation: CASSIGGASGANVLTF.

The chain carries TRBV19 and TRBJ2-7, with a possible D match to TRBD2 (7 bases). V was cut by 6 bases and J by 7 bases, with 16 bases left in between. The germline V gene has CDR1 LNHDA and CDR2 SQIVND (reference sequence). CDR3 length: 13 amino acids. CDR3 residues: CASSPKGGGEQYF. The CDR3 DNA is TGTGCCAGTAGCCCAAAGGGAGGGGGTGAGCAGTACTTC.

This chain uses TRBV2 with TRBJ1-6; tentatively, D is TRBD1 (6 bases). CDR3 length: 14 residues. The germline V and J ends were trimmed by 6 bases and 6 bases, with 12 bases remaining between them. The V gene's germline CDR1 is SNHLY and CDR2 FYNNEI. In nucleotides, the CDR3 is TGTGCCAGCAGGGACAGAACCAGTAATTCACCCCTCCACTTT. This gives the protein CASRDRTSNSPLHF.